This T cell receptor beta chain appears in the sequencing data of a study of shared clonotypes between healthy human individuals. About the research overall: The study used three CD4 naive, three CD4 memory, two CD8 naive and one CD8 memory plate per donor.

The method was immunoSEQ multiplex PCR; TCRdb's version includes in-frame clones alone and lacks a portion of them. The table has approximately 1.1 million clones, roughly 74% seen once; the top ten hold approximately 0.5%. Per the germline V gene, CDR1 is SQVTM and CDR2 is ANQGSEA. Trimming left V 3 bases short and J 6 bases short, with 15 bases between. CDR3 length equals 14 residues. Source material: memory CD4+ T cells from PBMCs. Described subset: CD45RA-negative fraction. The TCR originated in a man younger than 35 in good health. Some clones in this sample may be carry-over from other donors' samples. The chain combines TRBV29-1 with TRBJ2-1; D not certain. The CDR3 bases are TGCAGCGTTGACGGTTTCCCGACCGCCAATGAGCAGTTCTTC. Translation: CSVDGFPTANEQFF.